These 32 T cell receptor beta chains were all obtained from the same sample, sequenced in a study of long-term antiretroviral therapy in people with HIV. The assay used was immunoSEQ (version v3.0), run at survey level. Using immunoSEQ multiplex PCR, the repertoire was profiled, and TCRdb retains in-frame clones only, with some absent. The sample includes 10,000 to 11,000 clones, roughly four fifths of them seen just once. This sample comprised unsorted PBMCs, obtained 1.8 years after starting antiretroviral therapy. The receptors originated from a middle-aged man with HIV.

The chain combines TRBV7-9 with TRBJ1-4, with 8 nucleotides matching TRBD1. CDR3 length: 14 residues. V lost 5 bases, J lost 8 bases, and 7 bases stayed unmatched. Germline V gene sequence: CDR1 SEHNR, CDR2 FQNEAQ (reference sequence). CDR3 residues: CASSAGQVIEKLFF. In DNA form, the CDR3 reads TGTGCCAGCAGCGCGGGACAGGTGATCGAAAAACTGTTTTTT.

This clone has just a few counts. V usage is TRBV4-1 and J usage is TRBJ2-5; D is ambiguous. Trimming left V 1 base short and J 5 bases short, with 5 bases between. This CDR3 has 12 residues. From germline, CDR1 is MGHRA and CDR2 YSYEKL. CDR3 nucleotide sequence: TGCGCCAGCAGCCAAGTATGGGAGACCCAGTACTTC. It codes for CASSQVWETQYF.

The CDR3 bases are TGCAGCGTCCTGACAGAGCCTTACGAGCAGTACTTC. It translates to CSVLTEPYEQYF. This chain connects TRBV29-1 to TRBJ2-7; D possibly corresponds to TRBD1 (5 bases). The germline V and J ends were trimmed by 6 bases and 4 bases, with 13 bases remaining between them. This CDR3 is built from 12 residues. Germline V lookup: CDR1 SQVTM, CDR2 ANQGSEA.

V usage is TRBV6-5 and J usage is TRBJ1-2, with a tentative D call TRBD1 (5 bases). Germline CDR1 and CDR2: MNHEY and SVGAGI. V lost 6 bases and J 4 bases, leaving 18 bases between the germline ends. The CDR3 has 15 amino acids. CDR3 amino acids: CASRTTVRLPYGYTF. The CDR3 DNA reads TGTGCCAGCAGGACGACAGTCCGTTTACCCTATGGCTACACCTTC.

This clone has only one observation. This chain's CDR3 is CASSLEVHEQYF. The CDR3, as DNA: TGTGCCAGCAGCTTAGAAGTCCACGAGCAGTACTTC. The chain carries TRBV11-2 and TRBJ2-7; D call uncertain. The CDR3 is made up of 12 amino acids. V was pared by 0 bases and J by 5 bases, with 5 bases between. Per germline, CDR1 SGHAT and CDR2 FQNNGV.

DNA for the CDR3: TGTGCCAGCAGTTACTTGGGCGGCACCGGGGAGCTGTTTTTT. Its translation: CASSYLGGTGELFF. This chain connects TRBV27 to TRBJ2-2; D call uncertain. The CDR3 runs 14 residues. The V end lost 4 bases, the J end lost 4 bases, and 10 bases lay between the germline ends. Germline-derived CDR1 and CDR2 are MNHEY and SMNVEV (reference sequence).

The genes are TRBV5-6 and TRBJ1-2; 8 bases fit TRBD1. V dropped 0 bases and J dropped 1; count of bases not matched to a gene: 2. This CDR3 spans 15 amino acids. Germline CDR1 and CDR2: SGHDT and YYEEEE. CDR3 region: CASSLVQGGNYGYTF. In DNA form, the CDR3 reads TGTGCCAGCAGCTTGGTACAGGGGGGTAACTATGGCTACACCTTC.

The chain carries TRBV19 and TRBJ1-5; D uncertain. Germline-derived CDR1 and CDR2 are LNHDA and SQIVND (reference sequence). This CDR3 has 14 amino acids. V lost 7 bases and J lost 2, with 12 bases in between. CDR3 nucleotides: TGTGCCAGTACCATAACTTTAGGCAATCAGCCCCAGCATTTT. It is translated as CASTITLGNQPQHF.

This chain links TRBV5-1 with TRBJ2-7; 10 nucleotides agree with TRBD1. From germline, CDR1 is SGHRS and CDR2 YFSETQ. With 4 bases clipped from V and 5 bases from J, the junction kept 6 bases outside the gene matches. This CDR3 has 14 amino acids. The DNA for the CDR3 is TGCGCCAGCAGCCCGGGGACAGGGGTAAACGAGCAGTACTTC. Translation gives CASSPGTGVNEQYF. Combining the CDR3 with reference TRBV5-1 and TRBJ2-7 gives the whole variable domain KAGVTQTPRYLIKTRGQQVTLSCSPISGHRSVSWYQQTPGQGLQFLFEYFSETQRNKGNFPGRFSGRQFSNSRSEMNVSTLELGDSALYLCASSPGTGVNEQYFGPGTRLTVT.

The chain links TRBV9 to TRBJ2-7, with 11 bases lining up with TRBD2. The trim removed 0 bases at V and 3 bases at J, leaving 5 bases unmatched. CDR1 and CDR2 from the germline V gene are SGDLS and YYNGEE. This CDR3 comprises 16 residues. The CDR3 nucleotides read TGTGCCAGCAGCGTAGGGACTAGCGGGCCGCTCTACGAGCAGTACTTC. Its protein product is CASSVGTSGPLYEQYF.

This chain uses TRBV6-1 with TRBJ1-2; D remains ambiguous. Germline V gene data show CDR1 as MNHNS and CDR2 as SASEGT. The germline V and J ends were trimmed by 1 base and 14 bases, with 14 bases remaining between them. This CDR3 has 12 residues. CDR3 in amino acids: CASSEGIPRGTF. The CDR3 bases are TGTGCCAGCAGTGAAGGAATCCCCCGGGGAACCTTC.

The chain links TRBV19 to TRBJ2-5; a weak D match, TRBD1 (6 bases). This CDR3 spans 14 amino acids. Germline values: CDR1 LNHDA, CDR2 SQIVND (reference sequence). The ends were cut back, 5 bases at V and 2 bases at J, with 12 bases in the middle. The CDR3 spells CASSDPGTQETQYF. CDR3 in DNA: TGTGCCAGTAGTGACCCCGGGACACAAGAGACCCAGTACTTC.

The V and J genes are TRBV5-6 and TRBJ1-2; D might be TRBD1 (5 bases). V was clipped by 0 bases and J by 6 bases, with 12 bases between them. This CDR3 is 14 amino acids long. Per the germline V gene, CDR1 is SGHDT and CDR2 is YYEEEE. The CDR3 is CASSLGGGRHGYTF. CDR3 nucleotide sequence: TGTGCCAGCAGCTTGGGCGGGGGTCGGCATGGCTACACCTTC.

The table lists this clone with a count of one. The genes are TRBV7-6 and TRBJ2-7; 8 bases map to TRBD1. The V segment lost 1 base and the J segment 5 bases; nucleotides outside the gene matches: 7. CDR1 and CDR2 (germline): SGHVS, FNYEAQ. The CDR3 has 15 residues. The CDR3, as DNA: TGTGCCAGCAGCTTAGGGACAGGGATTGGGGACGAGCAGTACTTC. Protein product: CASSLGTGIGDEQYF.

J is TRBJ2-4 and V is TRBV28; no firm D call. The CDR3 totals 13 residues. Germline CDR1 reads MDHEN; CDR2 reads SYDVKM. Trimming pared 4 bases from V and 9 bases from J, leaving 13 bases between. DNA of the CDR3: TGTGCCAGCAGTTCCCTACAGCCAGGCATTCAGTACTTC. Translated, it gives CASSSLQPGIQYF.

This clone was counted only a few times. The CDR3 DNA reads as TGCGCCAGCAGCTTAGGGGGGAGCGAGCAGTACTTC. It specifies CASSLGGSEQYF. The chain uses TRBV5-1 and TRBJ2-7; D is perhaps TRBD1 or TRBD2 (6 bases each). Trimming stripped 2 bases from V and 6 bases from J, with 9 bases between. The CDR3 extends over 12 amino acids. Germline V lookup: CDR1 SGHRS, CDR2 YFSETQ.

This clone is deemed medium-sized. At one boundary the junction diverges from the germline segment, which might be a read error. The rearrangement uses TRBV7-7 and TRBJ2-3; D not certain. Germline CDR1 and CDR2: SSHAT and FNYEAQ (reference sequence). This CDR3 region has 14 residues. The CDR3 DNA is TGTGCTAGCAGCTTCCGGGCCGGCACAGATACGCAGTATTTT. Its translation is CASSFRAGTDTQYF.

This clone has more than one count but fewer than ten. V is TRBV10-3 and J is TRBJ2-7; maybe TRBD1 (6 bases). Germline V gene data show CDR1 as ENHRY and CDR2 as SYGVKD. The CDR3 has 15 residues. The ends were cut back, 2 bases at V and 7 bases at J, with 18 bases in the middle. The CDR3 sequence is CAISETEDSGLEQYF. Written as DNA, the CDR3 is TGTGCCATCAGTGAGACAGAGGACAGCGGCCTAGAGCAGTACTTC.

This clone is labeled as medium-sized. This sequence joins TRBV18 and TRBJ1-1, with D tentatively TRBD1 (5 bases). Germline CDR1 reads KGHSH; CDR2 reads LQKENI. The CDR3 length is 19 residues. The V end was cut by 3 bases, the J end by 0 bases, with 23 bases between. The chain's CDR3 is CASSPTQMTELLVNTEAFF. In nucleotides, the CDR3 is TGTGCCAGCTCACCTACTCAAATGACAGAACTACTCGTGAACACTGAAGCTTTCTTT.

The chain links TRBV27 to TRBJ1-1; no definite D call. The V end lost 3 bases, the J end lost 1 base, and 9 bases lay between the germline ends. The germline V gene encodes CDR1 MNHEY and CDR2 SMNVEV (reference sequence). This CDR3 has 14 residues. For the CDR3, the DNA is TGTGCCAGCAGTTTTGGGCAGCCGAACACTGAAGCTTTCTTT. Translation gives CASSFGQPNTEAFF.

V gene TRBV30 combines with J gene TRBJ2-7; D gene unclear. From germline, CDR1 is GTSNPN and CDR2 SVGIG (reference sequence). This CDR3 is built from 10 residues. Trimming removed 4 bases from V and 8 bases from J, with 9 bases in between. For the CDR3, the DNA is TGTGCCTGGAAATACCTCCAGCAGTACTTC. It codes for CAWKYLQQYF.

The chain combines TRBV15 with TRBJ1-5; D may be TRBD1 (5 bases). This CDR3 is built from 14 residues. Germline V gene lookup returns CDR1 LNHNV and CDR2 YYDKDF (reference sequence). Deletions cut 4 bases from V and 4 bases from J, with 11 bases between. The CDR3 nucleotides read TGTGCCACCAGCATTATGGGGGGAAATCAGCCCCAGCATTTT. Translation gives CATSIMGGNQPQHF.

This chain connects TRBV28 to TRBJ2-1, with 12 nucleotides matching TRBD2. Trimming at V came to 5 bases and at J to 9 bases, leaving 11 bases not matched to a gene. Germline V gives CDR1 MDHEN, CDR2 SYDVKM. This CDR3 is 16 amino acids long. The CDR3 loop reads CASSTSGRPKVAEQFF. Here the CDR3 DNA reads TGTGCCAGCAGTACTAGCGGGAGGCCCAAGGTTGCTGAGCAGTTCTTC.

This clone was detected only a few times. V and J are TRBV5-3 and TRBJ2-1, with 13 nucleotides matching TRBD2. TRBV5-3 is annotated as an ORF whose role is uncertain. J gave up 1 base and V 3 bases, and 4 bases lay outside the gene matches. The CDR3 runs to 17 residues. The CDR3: CARSSGLAGVSYNEQFF. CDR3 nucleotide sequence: TGTGCCAGAAGCTCTGGACTAGCGGGAGTGTCCTACAATGAGCAGTTCTTC.

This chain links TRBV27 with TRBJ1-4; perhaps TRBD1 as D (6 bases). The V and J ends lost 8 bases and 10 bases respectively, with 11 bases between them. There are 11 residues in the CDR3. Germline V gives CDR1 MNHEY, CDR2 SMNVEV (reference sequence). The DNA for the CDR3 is TGTGCCAGCGAGGGGGGTCTAAAACTGTTTTTT. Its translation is CASEGGLKLFF.

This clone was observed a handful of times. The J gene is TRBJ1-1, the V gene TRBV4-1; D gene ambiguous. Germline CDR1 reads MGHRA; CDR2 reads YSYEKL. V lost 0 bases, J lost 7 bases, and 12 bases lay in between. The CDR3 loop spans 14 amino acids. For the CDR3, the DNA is TGCGCCAGCAGCCAAGAAGGAGAGGGAATTGAAGCTTTCTTT. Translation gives CASSQEGEGIEAFF.

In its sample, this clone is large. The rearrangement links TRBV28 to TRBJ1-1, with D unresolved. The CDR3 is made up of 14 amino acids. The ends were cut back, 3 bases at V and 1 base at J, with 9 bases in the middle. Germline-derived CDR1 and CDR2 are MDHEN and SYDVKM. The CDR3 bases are TGTGCCAGCAGTTTCGTTACAGAGAACACTGAAGCTTTCTTT. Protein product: CASSFVTENTEAFF.

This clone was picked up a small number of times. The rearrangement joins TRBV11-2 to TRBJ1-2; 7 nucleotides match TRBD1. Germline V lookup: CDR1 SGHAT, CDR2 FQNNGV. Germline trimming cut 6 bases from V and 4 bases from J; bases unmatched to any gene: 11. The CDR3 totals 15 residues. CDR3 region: CASSPWTGGAYGYTF. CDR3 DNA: TGTGCCAGCAGTCCATGGACAGGAGGAGCCTATGGCTACACCTTC.

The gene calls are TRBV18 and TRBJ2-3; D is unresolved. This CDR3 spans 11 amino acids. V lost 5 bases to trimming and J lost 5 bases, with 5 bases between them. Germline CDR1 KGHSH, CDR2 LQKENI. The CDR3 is CASSFQDTQYF. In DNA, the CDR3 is TGTGCCAGCTCATTTCAAGATACGCAGTATTTT.

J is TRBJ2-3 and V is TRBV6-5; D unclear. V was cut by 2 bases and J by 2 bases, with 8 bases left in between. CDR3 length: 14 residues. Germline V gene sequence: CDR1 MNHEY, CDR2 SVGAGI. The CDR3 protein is CASSYGGATDTQYF. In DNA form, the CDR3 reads TGTGCCAGCAGTTACGGCGGAGCCACAGATACGCAGTATTTT.

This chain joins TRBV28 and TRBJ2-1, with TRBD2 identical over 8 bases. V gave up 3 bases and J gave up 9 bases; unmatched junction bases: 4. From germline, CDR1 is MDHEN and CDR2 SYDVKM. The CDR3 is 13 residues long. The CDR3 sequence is CASSFGLALEQFF. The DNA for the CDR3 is TGTGCCAGCAGTTTCGGACTAGCTCTTGAGCAGTTCTTC.

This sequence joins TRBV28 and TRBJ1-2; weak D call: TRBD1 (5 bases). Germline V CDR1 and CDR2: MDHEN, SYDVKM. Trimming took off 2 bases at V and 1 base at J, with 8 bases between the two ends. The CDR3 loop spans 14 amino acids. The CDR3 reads CASSLGALNYGYTF. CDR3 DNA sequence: TGTGCCAGCAGTTTAGGGGCCCTTAACTATGGCTACACCTTC.